Below, one T cell receptor (beta chain) is given with its context. Antigen: not known. This CDR3 region has 15 residues. Germline assignment: CDR1 LGHDT and CDR2 YNNKEL (reference sequence). Trimming cost V 4 bases and J 0 bases, with 13 bases left between them. This sample was taken from a study of T cell repertoires in cytomegalovirus infection. Study information: Public TCR beta signatures were indicative of both CMV infection and a matching HLA type. Whole-study findings and limits: CMV-specific HLA-C-restricted TCR beta clonotypes dominated the ex vivo response. Totalled public TCR beta family frequency picked out people who carried CMV plus the relevant HLA.

TCRdb reprocessed the reads via MiXCR and lists one record per CDR3 protein. Of about 900,000 distinct CDR3 sequences listed, around a third are singletons. The sequenced sample was cultured CD8+ T cells from PBMCs, obtained from culture after CMV antigen stimulation. The V and J genes are TRBV3-1 and TRBJ2-7; D not resolved. The clonotype originates from a human donor in good health (CMV status not recorded). Some clones in this sample may be carry-over from other donors' samples. The CDR3 sequence: CASSPTRASSYEQYF. CDR3 bases: TGTGCCAGCAGCCCTACCCGGGCCTCCTCCTACGAGCAGTACTTC.